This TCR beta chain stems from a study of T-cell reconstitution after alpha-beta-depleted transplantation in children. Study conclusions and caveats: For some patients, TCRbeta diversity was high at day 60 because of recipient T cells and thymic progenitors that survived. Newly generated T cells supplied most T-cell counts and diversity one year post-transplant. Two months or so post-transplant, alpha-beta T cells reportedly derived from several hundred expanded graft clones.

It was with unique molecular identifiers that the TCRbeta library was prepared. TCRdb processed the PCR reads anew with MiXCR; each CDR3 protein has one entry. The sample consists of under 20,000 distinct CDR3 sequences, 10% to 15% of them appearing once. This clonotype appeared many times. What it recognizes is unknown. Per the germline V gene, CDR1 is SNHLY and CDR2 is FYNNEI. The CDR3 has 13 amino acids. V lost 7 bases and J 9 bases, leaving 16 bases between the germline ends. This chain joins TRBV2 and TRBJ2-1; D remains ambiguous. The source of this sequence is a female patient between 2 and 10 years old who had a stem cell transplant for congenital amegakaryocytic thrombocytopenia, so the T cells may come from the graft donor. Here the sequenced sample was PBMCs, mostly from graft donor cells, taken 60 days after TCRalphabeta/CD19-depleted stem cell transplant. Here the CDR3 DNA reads TGTGCCAGCAAAAGGTCATGGTCCAGTGAGCAGTTCTTC. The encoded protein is CASKRSWSSEQFF. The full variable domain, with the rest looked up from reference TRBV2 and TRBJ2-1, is EPEVTQTPSHQVTQMGQEVILRCVPISNHLYFYWYRQILGQKVEFLVSFYNNEISEKSEIFDDQFSVERPDGSNFTLKIRSTKLEDSAMYFCASKRSWSSEQFFGPGTRLTVL.